Listed here is a single T cell receptor (beta chain). Germline V lookup: CDR1 MRHNA, CDR2 SNTAGT. V lost 5 bases and J lost 6, with 23 bases in between. This CDR3 has 17 amino acids. CD8 cells regarded as naive lacked CD45RO, were positively chosen for CCR7, and omitted terminally differentiated effector memory CD45RA+ cells. The data were obtained in a study of shared clonotypes between healthy human individuals. Only in-frame clones appear in the TCRdb table, and some are missing; sequencing was by immunoSEQ multiplex PCR. The sample records around 2.1 million clones, around 93% being singletons. Sequencing was done on a sample of naive CD8+ T cells from PBMCs. The receptor was derived from a man in his late teens or twenties in good health. Some clones in this sample may be carry-over from other donors' samples. This chain connects TRBV6-4 to TRBJ1-5; no clear D gene. The CDR3 nucleotides read TGTGCCAGCAGTCGACCCTATTCTTTGTGTCGGTGTCAGCCCCAGCATTTT. Translating gives CASSRPYSLCRCQPQHF.